The source of this T cell receptor beta chain is a study of identical twins. MiXCR, run by TCRdb on the 5' RACE reads, gives a single entry per CDR3 protein. The sample lists about 530,000 distinct CDR3 sequences; about a fifth were seen once. CDR1 and CDR2 (germline): MNHEY, SMNVEV (reference sequence). CDR3 length: 14 amino acids. Unmatched junction bases numbered 12, after V lost 7 bases and J lost 6 bases. These data were likewise used in another study, on yellow fever vaccine responses in identical twins.

The chain joins TRBV27 to TRBJ2-7; 7 nucleotides line up with TRBD1. The TCR comes from a woman in her late teens or twenties in good health. The sequencing input was CD4+ T cells sorted from blood. The CDR3 loop is CASKISGTAGEQYF. The CDR3 region has the DNA TGTGCCAGCAAAATCTCCGGGACAGCTGGCGAGCAGTACTTC.